One and the same sample provided the 10 T cell receptor beta chains below, sequenced in a study of blood T cell repertoires in COVID-19. Here immunoSEQ multiplex PCR was the method, and the copy in TCRdb shows in-frame clones only, minus some. This sample has 200,000 to 250,000 clones, with about 82% found just once. Sequenced sample: peripheral blood. The receptors derive from an older man with acute or convalescent COVID-19.

The rearrangement links TRBV21-1 to TRBJ1-2. TRBV21-1 is labeled a pseudogene. The CDR3 is 10 amino acids. CDR3 nucleotide sequence: TGTGCCAGCAGGGGGGGGATCTACACCTTC. This sequence encodes CASRGGIYTF.

The rearrangement uses TRBV29-1 and TRBJ1-1; 9 bases are a match to TRBD1. There are 13 residues in the CDR3. Germline V gene lookup returns CDR1 SQVTM and CDR2 ANQGSEA. J was trimmed by 6 bases and V by 3 bases; bases with no gene match: 5. The CDR3 DNA follows: TGCAGCGTTGACGGTGGACAGGGGCCTGAAGCTTTCTTT. It encodes CSVDGGQGPEAFF.

This clone was seen more than once but under ten times. The J gene is TRBJ2-7, the V gene TRBV5-4; possibly TRBD2 for D (7 bases). The germline CDR1 and CDR2 sequences are SGHNT and YYREEE (reference sequence). CDR3 length equals 16 residues. V was shortened by 2 bases and J by 1 base, with 16 bases between the two germline ends. CDR3 protein: CASSFGGAEGSYEQYF. As DNA, the CDR3 is TGTGCCAGCAGCTTTGGGGGGGCGGAAGGATCCTACGAGCAGTACTTC.

The chain links TRBV6-1 to TRBJ1-4, with 9 nucleotides matching TRBD1. Trimming removed 4 bases from V and 8 bases from J; junction bases left unmatched: 11. The CDR3 loop spans 16 amino acids. Germline CDR1 is MNHNS and CDR2 is SASEGT. The CDR3: CASSVGQGTGTEKLFF. DNA of the CDR3: TGTGCCAGCAGTGTCGGCCAGGGGACAGGGACAGAAAAACTGTTTTTT.

V is TRBV5-1 and J is TRBJ2-3, with TRBD2 matching 11 bases. CDR1 and CDR2 from the germline V gene are SGHRS and YFSETQ. The CDR3 contains 16 residues. With V trimmed by 4 bases and J by 4 bases, 8 bases remained unmatched. The CDR3 spells CASSPLAGGGADTQYF. The CDR3 nucleotides read TGCGCCAGCAGCCCCCTAGCGGGGGGAGGGGCAGATACGCAGTATTTT.

About this clone itself: The same CDR3 also results from other DNA sequences found in this sample. The rearrangement joins TRBV7-2 to TRBJ1-5, with 8 bases that match TRBD1. Germline CDR1 and CDR2: SGHTA and FQGNSA. The CDR3 totals 14 residues. V gave up 1 base and J gave up 6 bases; unmatched junction bases: 2. CDR3 sequence: CASSLGQGAQPQHF. The CDR3 DNA reads TGTGCCAGCAGCTTAGGGCAGGGGGCTCAGCCCCAGCATTTT. The whole variable domain, filled in from reference TRBV7-2 and TRBJ1-5, reads GAGVSQSPSNKVTEKGKDVELRCDPISGHTALYWYRQSLGQGLEFLIYFQGNSAPDKSGLPSDRFSAERTGGSVSTLTIQRTQQEDSAVYLCASSLGQGAQPQHFGDGTRLSIL.

The chain recombines TRBV15 with TRBJ1-3; D unclear. V lost 0 bases and J 4 bases, leaving 4 bases between the germline ends. The CDR3 extends over 13 amino acids. The germline gives CDR1 LNHNV, CDR2 YYDKDF (reference sequence). The CDR3 loop reads CATSRDTGNTIYF. In DNA form, the CDR3 reads TGTGCCACCAGCAGAGATACAGGAAACACCATATATTTT.

The V call is TRBV11-3, the J call TRBJ2-7; TRBD2 matches at 8 bases. Trimming took 5 bases from V and 2 from J; bases not matched to a gene: 8. CDR3 size: 15 residues. Germline V gene sequence: CDR1 SGHNT, CDR2 YENEEA. CDR3 region: CASSRSGGPTYEQYF. The CDR3 DNA reads as TGTGCCAGCAGCCGTTCGGGGGGGCCTACCTACGAGCAGTACTTC. Supplemented by reference TRBV11-3 and TRBJ2-7, the full variable domain reads EAGVVQSPRYKIIEKKQPVAFWCNPISGHNTLYWYLQNLGQGPELLIRYENEEAVDDSQLPKDRFSAERLKGVDSTLKIQPAELGDSAVYLCASSRSGGPTYEQYFGPGTRLTVT.

The chain joins TRBV6-1 to TRBJ2-5, with 7 bases lining up with TRBD2. Trimming cost V 1 base and J 5 bases; bases outside gene matches: 13. The CDR3 covers 17 residues. CDR1 and CDR2 from the germline V gene are MNHNS and SASEGT. The DNA for the CDR3 is TGTGCCAGCAGTGAAGGGAGGAGGACTAGGCTAGGGGAGACCCAGTACTTC. Translated: CASSEGRRTRLGETQYF.

Note on this clone: At the DNA level, this CDR3 is encoded by other sequences in the same sample as well. The V and J genes are TRBV6-5 and TRBJ1-5; a possible D gene is TRBD1 (5 bases). This CDR3 has 12 residues. CDR1 and CDR2 (germline): MNHEY, SVGAGI. V was clipped by 5 bases and J by 9 bases, with 11 bases between them. The CDR3, as DNA: TGTGCCAGCAGTCCGCCAAGGGGGCCCCAGCATTTT. Its translation: CASSPPRGPQHF.